The sequence of this TCR beta chain was determined in a study of CD8 T cells in ankylosing spondylitis. CDR3 length equals 13 residues. Germline CDR1 and CDR2: SQVTM and ANQGSEA. J gave up 8 bases and V 3 bases, and 9 bases lay outside the gene matches. This clonotype was counted at least ten times. Its antigen remains unknown. Study-level results: The authors reported significant enrichment of disease-linked clones in matched ankylosing spondylitis synovial fluid. Clones linked with disease were CD8+ and fairly uncommon in the peripheral blood.

Each CDR3 protein gets one entry after TCRdb re-called the 5' RACE reads with MiXCR. The sample shows roughly 180,000 distinct CDR3 sequences, 9.5% to 15% of them seen only once. This rearrangement joins TRBV29-1 to TRBJ1-2, with 7 bases that match TRBD1. The sample consisted of blood, either unsorted or a sorted T cell fraction (not recorded which). This receptor was identified in a male donor with ankylosing spondylitis or in good health (not recorded which). CDR3 nucleotides: TGCAGCGTTGACGAGGGGGCGCCGGAAGGCTACACCTTC. It specifies CSVDEGAPEGYTF. Full variable domain (remainder filled in from reference TRBV29-1 and TRBJ1-2): SAVISQKPSRDICQRGTSLTIQCQVDSQVTMMFWYRQQPGQSLTLIATANQGSEATYESGFVIDKFPISRPNLTFSTLTVSNMSPEDSSIYLCSVDEGAPEGYTFGSGTRLTVV.